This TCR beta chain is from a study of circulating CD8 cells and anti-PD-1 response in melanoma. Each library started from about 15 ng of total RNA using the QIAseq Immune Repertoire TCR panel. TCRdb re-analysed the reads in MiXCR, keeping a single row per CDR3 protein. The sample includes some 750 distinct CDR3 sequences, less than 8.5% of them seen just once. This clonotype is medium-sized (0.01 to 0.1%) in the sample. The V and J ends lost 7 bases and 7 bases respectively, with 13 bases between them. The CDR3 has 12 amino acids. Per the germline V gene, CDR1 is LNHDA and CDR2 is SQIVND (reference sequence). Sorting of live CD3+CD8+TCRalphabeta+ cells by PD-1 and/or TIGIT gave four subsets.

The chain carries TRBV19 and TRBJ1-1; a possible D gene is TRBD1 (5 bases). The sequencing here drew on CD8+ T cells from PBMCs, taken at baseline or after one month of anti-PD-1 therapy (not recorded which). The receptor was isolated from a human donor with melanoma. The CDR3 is CASTGGAREAFF. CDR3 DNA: TGTGCCAGTACAGGCGGGGCACGTGAAGCTTTCTTT.